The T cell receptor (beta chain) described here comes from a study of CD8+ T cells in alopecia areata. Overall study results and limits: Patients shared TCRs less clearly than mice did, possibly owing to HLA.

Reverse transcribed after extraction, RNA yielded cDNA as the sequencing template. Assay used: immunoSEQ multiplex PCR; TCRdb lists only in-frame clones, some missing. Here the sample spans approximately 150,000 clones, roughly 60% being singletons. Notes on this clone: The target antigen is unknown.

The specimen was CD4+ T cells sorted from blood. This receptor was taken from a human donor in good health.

CDR3: CASRATGGQETQYF. CDR3 DNA sequence: TGCGCCAGCAGGGCCACAGGGGGACAAGAGACCCAGTACTTC. The rearrangement links TRBV5-1 to TRBJ2-5; 8 nucleotides align to TRBD1. Trimming cost V 5 bases and J 2 bases; bases outside gene matches: 5. CDR1 and CDR2 from the germline V gene are SGHRS and YFSETQ. This CDR3 is built from 14 residues.